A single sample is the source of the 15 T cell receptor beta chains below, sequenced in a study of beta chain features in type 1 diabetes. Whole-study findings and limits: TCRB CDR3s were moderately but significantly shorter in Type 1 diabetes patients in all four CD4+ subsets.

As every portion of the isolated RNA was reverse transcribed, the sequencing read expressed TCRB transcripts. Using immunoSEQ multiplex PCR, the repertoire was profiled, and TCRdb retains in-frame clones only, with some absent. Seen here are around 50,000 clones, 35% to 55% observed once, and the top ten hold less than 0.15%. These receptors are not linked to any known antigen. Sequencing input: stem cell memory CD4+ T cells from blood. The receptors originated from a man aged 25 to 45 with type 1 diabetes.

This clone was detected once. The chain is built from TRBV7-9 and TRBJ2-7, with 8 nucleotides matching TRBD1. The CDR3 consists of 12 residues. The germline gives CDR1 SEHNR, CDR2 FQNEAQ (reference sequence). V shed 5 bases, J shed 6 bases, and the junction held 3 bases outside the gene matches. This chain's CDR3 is CASSRDRGEQYF. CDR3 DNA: TGTGCCAGCAGCCGAGACAGGGGCGAGCAGTACTTC.

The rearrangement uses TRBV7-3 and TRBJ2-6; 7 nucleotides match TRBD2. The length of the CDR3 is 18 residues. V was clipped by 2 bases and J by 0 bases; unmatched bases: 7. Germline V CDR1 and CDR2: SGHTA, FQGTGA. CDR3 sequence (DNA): TGTGCCAGCAGCTTACTTGGGACTACCGTCTCTGGGGCCAACGTCCTGACTTTC. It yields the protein CASSLLGTTVSGANVLTF.

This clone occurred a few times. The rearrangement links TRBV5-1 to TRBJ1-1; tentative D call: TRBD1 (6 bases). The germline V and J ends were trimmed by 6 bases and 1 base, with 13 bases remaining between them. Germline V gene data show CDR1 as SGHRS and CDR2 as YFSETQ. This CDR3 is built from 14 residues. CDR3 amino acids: CASTKQGPNTEAFF. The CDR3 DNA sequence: TGCGCCAGCACAAAACAGGGTCCGAACACTGAAGCTTTCTTT.

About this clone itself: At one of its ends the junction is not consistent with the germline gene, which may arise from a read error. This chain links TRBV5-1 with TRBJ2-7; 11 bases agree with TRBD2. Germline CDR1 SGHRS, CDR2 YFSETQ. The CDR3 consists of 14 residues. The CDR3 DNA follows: TGCGCCAGCAGCCTAGCGGGGGGAGCCGATGCACTCCACTTC. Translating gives CASSLAGGADALHF.

The CDR3 bases are TGTGCCAGCAGTTTAAGGACAGACTATGGCTACACCTTC. It specifies CASSLRTDYGYTF. V gene TRBV28 combines with J gene TRBJ1-2, with D possibly TRBD1 on 6 matching bases. Trimming took off 2 bases at V and 3 bases at J, with 7 bases between the two ends. The CDR3 runs to 13 residues. CDR1 is MDHEN, CDR2 SYDVKM, per germline.

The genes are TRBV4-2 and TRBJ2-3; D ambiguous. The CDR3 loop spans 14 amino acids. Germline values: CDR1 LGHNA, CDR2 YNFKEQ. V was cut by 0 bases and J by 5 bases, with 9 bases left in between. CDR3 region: CASSQDPVLDTQYF. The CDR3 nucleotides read TGTGCCAGCAGCCAAGACCCAGTTCTAGATACGCAGTATTTT.

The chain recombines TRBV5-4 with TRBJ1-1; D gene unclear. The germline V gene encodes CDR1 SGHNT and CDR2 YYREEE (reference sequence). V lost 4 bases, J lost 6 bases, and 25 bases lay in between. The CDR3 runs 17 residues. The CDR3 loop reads CASSVRTSGWVISEAFF. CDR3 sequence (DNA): TGTGCCAGCAGCGTGCGGACTTCGGGCTGGGTTATATCTGAAGCTTTCTTT.

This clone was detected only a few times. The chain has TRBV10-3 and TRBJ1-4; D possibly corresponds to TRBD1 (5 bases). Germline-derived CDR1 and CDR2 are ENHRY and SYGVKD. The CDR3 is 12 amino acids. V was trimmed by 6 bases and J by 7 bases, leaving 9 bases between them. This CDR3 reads CAISQGGEKLFF. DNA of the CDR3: TGTGCCATCAGCCAGGGAGGTGAAAAACTGTTTTTT.

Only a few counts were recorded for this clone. The chain's CDR3 is CASSHRTGPLAKNIQYF. CDR3 nucleotide sequence: TGTGCCAGCAGCCACCGGACAGGGCCCTTAGCCAAAAACATTCAGTACTTC. The V call is TRBV11-1, the J call TRBJ2-4, with 8 bases identical to TRBD1. Germline CDR1 reads SGHAT; CDR2 reads FQDESV (reference sequence). The CDR3 consists of 17 residues. Trimming took 5 bases from V and 0 from J; bases not matched to a gene: 9.

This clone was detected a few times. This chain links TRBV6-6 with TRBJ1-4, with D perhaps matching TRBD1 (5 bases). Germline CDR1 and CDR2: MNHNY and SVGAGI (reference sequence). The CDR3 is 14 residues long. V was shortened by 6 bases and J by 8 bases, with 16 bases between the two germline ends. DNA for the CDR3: TGTGCCAGCAGCCCCCAGGGAGGTAGCGAAAAACTGTTTTTT. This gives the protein CASSPQGGSEKLFF.

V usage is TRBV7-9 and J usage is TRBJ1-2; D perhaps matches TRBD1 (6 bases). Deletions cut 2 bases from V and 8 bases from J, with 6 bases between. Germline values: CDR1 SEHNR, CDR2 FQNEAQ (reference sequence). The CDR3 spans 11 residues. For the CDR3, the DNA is TGTGCCAGCAGCTTAACAGGGGGCTACACCTTC. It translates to CASSLTGGYTF.

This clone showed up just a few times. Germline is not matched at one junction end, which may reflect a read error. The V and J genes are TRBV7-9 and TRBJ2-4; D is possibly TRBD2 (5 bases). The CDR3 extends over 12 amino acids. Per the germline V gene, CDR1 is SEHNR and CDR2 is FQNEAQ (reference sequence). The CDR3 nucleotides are TGTGCCAGCAGTCTAGGGAGAACTAGGCCGCACTTC. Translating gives CASSLGRTRPHF.

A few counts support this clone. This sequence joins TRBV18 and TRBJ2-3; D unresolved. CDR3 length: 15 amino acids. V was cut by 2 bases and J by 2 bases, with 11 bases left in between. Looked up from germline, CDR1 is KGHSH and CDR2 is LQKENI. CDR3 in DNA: TGTGCCAGCTCACCAGATCAGGTCTCCACAGATACGCAGTATTTT. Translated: CASSPDQVSTDTQYF.

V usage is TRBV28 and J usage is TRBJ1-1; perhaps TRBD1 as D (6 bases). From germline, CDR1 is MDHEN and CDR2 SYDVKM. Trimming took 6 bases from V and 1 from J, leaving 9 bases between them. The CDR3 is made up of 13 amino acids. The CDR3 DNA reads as TGTGCCAGCAGAAGACAGGAGAACACTGAAGCTTTCTTT. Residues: CASRRQENTEAFF.

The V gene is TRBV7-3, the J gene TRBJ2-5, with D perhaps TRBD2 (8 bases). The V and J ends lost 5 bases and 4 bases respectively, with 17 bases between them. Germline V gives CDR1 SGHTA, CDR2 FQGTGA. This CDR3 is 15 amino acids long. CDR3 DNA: TGTGCCAGCAGCCTCCGGGAGGGGGCAGGAGAGACCCAGTACTTC. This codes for CASSLREGAGETQYF. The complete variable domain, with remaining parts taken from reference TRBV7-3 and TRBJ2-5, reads GAGVSQTPSNKVTEKGKYVELRCDPISGHTALYWYRQSLGQGPEFLIYFQGTGAADDSGLPNDRFFAVRPEGSVSTLKIQRTERGDSAVYLCASSLREGAGETQYFGPGTRLLVL.